This TCR beta chain was documented in a study of T cell responses to AZD1222 COVID-19 vaccine (dated by TCRdb to the early 2020s). In the study overall: Because spike-specific TCR depth and breadth did not differ between the two schedules, AZD1222 recipients who got a second dose at roughly 4 weeks were pooled with those who got a second dose at roughly 12 weeks. Trial participants were enrolled into age subgroups of 18-55, 56-69 and 70-plus years, which contained around 150, 29 and 61 TCR-sequenced participants, respectively. A total of 230 to 250 trial participants underwent TCR sequencing, of whom about 210 received two doses of AZD1222 and some 26 received two doses of the MenACWY control vaccine.

Paper-wide results and their limitations: Because no day 14 peak-response samples were available, the repertoires could be characterized only after the peak T cell response. In the small 56-69-year group, the increase in depth fell short of significance, most likely because of low power. Only 5 to 7 AZD1222 recipients were SARS-CoV-2 seropositive at baseline, limiting conclusions about previously exposed vaccinees. CD4 TCRs associated with the vaccine covered the entire spike protein, and the dominant responses were in regions 160-218 and 743-854. Most participants were white British and females outnumbered males, and the authors suggested that clonal diversity may have been underestimated. Nearly half of unique spike-specific TCRs reportedly recognized epitopes outside regions mutated in the B.1.351 and B.1.1.7 variants. A significant rise in spike-specific TCR breadth and depth was observed after two AZD1222 doses relative to day 0 and relative to MenACWY recipients.

The time point label on this specimen signifies: baseline before first vaccination. Vaccinee samples came from UK trials COV001 and COV002, including a single-blind randomized controlled phase 2/3 trial of AZD1222 (ChAdOx1 nCoV-19) in healthy adults. For TCRbeta chain sequencing, PBMC samples from trial participants were taken at day 0 and at day 28 after the second dose. The V end gives up 1 base and the J end 0 bases, leaving 10 bases in the junction not matched to a gene. Per the germline V gene, SGHVS is the CDR1 and FNYEAQ is the CDR2. Inclusive of the bounding cysteine and phenylalanine, the CDR3 is 18 residues long. Only CDR3 DNA remains: 54 bases, in frame from the first base. The CDR3 regions of human TCRbeta chains were subjected to immunosequencing. The authors processed their data as follows. Repertoire TCRs were checked for matches against a reference library of SARS-CoV-2-specific TCRs that had been generated using the MIRA antigen-specificity platform. Breadth meant the fraction of unique TCRs that were SARS-CoV-2-associated, whereas depth meant the fraction of total T cells that were SARS-CoV-2-associated. Using the MIRA data, every spike-specific TCR was mapped to the spike region that the TCR reacted to and assigned to either a CD4 or a CD8 class. Log10-transformed breadth and depth values were compared by one-way ANOVA with Sidak's multiple comparisons tests. TCRdb took this table from immuneACCESS and kept in-frame rearrangements with V and J called. Such tables lack part of the clones; where checked against another copy, unresolved V genes explain under half of the gap, and the rest is unexplained. The V and J calls and clone size were taken over from that table, and D and trimming were inferred from the DNA. The sample includes approximately 100,000 clones, with around nine tenths observed a single time. The leading ten clones occupy about 3% of the sample.

Concerning this clone itself: It has no known antigen specificity. Qualities for individual bases were not recorded, and no much larger clone is one base off.

This clonotype originated in an adult in good health. The chain joins TRBV7-6 to TRBJ2-5; 8 junctional bases match TRBD2. Sample: peripheral blood, taken on day 0 of AZD1222 vaccination. The nucleotide sequence reads TGTGCCAGCAGCTTAGGAATCTCCGGGGGGGGAAACCAAGAGACCCAGTACTTC. It translates to CASSLGISGGGNQETQYF. Supplemented by the reference TRBV7-6 and TRBJ2-5 proteins around the CDR3, the complete variable domain is GAGVSQSPRYKVTKRGQDVALRCDPISGHVSLYWYRQALGQGPEFLTYFNYEAQQDKSGLPNDRFSAERPEGSISTLTIQRTEQRDSAMYRCASSLGISGGGNQETQYFGPGTRLLVL.